This section outlines one T cell receptor (beta chain) sequence together with its context. The CDR3 has 13 amino acids. The ends were cut back, 0 bases at V and 4 bases at J, with 10 bases in the middle. Per germline, CDR1 GTSNPN and CDR2 SVGIG (reference sequence). This record belongs to a study of blood T cell repertoires in COVID-19. Turning to the study itself: PBMCs, B-cell-depleted T cells, or T cells were the source of the cDNA or gDNA that made up the material.

Profiled with immunoSEQ multiplex PCR; TCRdb holds only in-frame clones, not every one. The sample carries about 260,000 clones, less than 90% recorded once. The sequenced sample consisted of peripheral blood. The receptor's source is a man aged 60-69 years with acute or convalescent COVID-19. The chain is built from TRBV30 and TRBJ2-7, with D possibly being TRBD2 (6 bases). CDR3 loop: CAWSVTGLYEQYF. CDR3 bases: TGTGCCTGGAGTGTTACAGGACTATACGAGCAGTACTTC.